This is a list of T cell receptor beta chains from one sample in a study of cytomegalovirus exposure and HLA in healthy donors. The assay was immunoSEQ multiplex PCR, and TCRdb's table has in-frame clones only and misses some. The data contain about 67,000 clones, roughly 73% of them singletons. Sequencing was done on a sample of PBMCs. These receptors were collected from a man aged 35 to 55 in good health and CMV-seronegative. CDR3s include the opening cysteine and the closing phenylalanine or tryptophan. The D gene is left open where the match is weak. The size field is filled for only some rows; it gives once, few, many or a size class.

J: TRBJ2-2; D: -; size: -; V: TRBV5-1; CDR3: CASSLSSAPPGTGELFF; DNA: TGCGCCAGCAGCTTATCTAGCGCACCTCCCGGGACCGGGGAGCTGTTTTTT
J: TRBJ1-5; D: -; size: -; V: TRBV14; CDR3: CASSRGSNQPQHF; DNA: TGTGCCAGCAGTCGGGGAAGCAATCAGCCCCAGCATTTT
J: TRBJ2-2; D: TRBD2; size: -; V: TRBV19; CDR3: CASSMGGRVNTGELFF; DNA: TGTGCCAGTAGTATGGGCGGGAGGGTGAACACCGGGGAGCTGTTTTTT
J: TRBJ2-5; D: -; size: -; V: TRBV4-2; CDR3: CASSQVGHGGIAQETQYF; DNA: TGTGCCAGCAGCCAAGTAGGTCATGGGGGGATAGCGCAAGAGACCCAGTACTTC
J: TRBJ2-3; D: TRBD2; size: -; V: TRBV7-2; CDR3: CASSLAGGGDTQYF; DNA: TGTGCCAGCAGCTTGGCGGGAGGGGGCGATACGCAGTATTTT
J: TRBJ1-4; D: TRBD1; size: few; V: TRBV5-4; CDR3: CASSRRGGQTEKLFF; DNA: TGTGCCAGCAGCCGCCGAGGGGGCCAAACGGAAAAACTGTTTTTT
J: TRBJ2-7; D: TRBD2; size: -; V: TRBV7-9; CDR3: CASHLLAGGEQYF; DNA: TGTGCCAGTCATCTACTAGCGGGAGGGGAGCAGTACTTC
J: TRBJ2-5; D: TRBD2; size: -; V: TRBV2; CDR3: CASSKGTSWKETQYF; DNA: TGTGCCAGCAGCAAAGGGACTAGCTGGAAAGAGACCCAGTACTTC
J: TRBJ2-2; D: -; size: -; V: TRBV5-1; CDR3: CASSLTGAPGELFF; DNA: TGCGCCAGCAGCTTAACGGGAGCCCCCGGGGAGCTGTTTTTT
J: TRBJ2-5; D: TRBD2; size: -; V: TRBV4-1; CDR3: CATSAGRERGTQYF; DNA: TGCGCCACCTCAGCGGGGCGGGAGCGGGGGACCCAGTACTTC
J: TRBJ1-1; D: TRBD1; size: -; V: TRBV7-2; CDR3: CASSLRQGAEAFF; DNA: TGTGCCAGCAGCTTAAGACAGGGGGCTGAAGCTTTCTTT
J: TRBJ2-7; D: -; size: -; V: TRBV7-3; CDR3: CASSLNPGDNYEQYF; DNA: TGTGCCAGCAGCCTTAATCCAGGGGACAACTACGAGCAGTACTTC
J: TRBJ2-5; D: -; size: -; V: TRBV7-8; CDR3: CASRVAGGGETQYF; DNA: TGTGCCAGCAGGGTGGCAGGGGGAGGCGAGACCCAGTACTTC
J: TRBJ1-6; D: -; size: -; V: TRBV6-5; CDR3: CASKDRDRSNSPLHF; DNA: TGTGCCAGCAAGGACCGCGACAGGTCAAATTCACCCCTCCACTTT
J: TRBJ2-3; D: TRBD2; size: -; V: TRBV29-1; CDR3: CSVEAGLAGKADTQYF; DNA: TGCAGCGTTGAGGCGGGACTAGCGGGAAAGGCAGATACGCAGTATTTT
J: TRBJ1-5; D: -; size: -; V: TRBV5-5; CDR3: CASSHSAGQPQHF; DNA: TGTGCCAGCAGCCACTCGGCCGGGCAGCCCCAGCATTTT
J: TRBJ2-3; D: -; size: -; V: TRBV7-9; CDR3: CSSSLGGQGVTDTQYF; DNA: TGTTCCAGCAGCTTAGGGGGGCAGGGAGTCACAGATACGCAGTATTTT
J: TRBJ2-3; D: -; size: -; V: TRBV5-1; CDR3: CASSFAQRGTDTQYF; DNA: TGCGCCAGCAGCTTTGCTCAGAGGGGCACAGATACGCAGTATTTT
J: TRBJ2-2; D: TRBD2; size: few; V: TRBV6-5; CDR3: CASSYSREFRTGELFF; DNA: TGTGCCAGCAGTTACTCGCGGGAGTTTCGGACCGGGGAGCTGTTTTTT
J: TRBJ1-6; D: -; size: once; V: TRBV29-1; CDR3: CSVSTAQANSPLHF; DNA: TGCAGCGTTTCGACAGCACAGGCCAATTCACCCCTCCACTTT
J: TRBJ1-1; D: -; size: -; V: TRBV5-1; CDR3: CASSRGIPTEAFF; DNA: TGCGCCAGCAGCCGGGGGATCCCCACTGAAGCTTTCTTT
J: TRBJ1-1; D: TRBD1; size: -; V: TRBV10-3; CDR3: CAISATGEAGAFF; DNA: TGTGCCATCAGCGCGACAGGGGAGGCCGGAGCTTTCTTT
J: TRBJ2-5; D: TRBD2; size: -; V: TRBV15; CDR3: CATSSSGGYQETQYF; DNA: TGTGCCACCAGCAGTAGCGGGGGGTACCAAGAGACCCAGTACTTC
J: TRBJ2-2; D: -; size: -; V: TRBV4-1; CDR3: CASSHLQGHTGELFF; DNA: TGCGCCAGCAGCCATTTACAGGGTCACACCGGGGAGCTGTTTTTT
J: TRBJ2-3; D: TRBD1; size: -; V: TRBV28; CDR3: CASSSSGTAHTDTQYF; DNA: TGTGCCAGCAGTTCGTCCGGGACAGCCCACACAGATACGCAGTATTTT
J: TRBJ1-3; D: -; size: -; V: TRBV28; CDR3: CASSPRWGRTGNTIYF; DNA: TGTGCCAGCAGTCCTAGGTGGGGGCGGACTGGAAACACCATATATTTT
J: TRBJ2-3; D: -; size: -; V: TRBV5-1; CDR3: CASSLIRRADTQYF; DNA: TGCGCCAGCAGCTTGATTAGAAGAGCAGATACGCAGTATTTT
J: TRBJ1-2; D: -; size: -; V: TRBV6-5; CDR3: CASAGVRNYGYTF; DNA: TGTGCCAGCGCGGGGGTCCGGAACTATGGCTACACCTTC
J: TRBJ1-1; D: -; size: -; V: TRBV9; CDR3: CASSVGDKNTEAFF; DNA: TGTGCCAGCAGCGTAGGGGACAAGAACACTGAAGCTTTCTTT
J: TRBJ2-1; D: TRBD2; size: -; V: TRBV19; CDR3: CASSYTGGFDEQFF; DNA: TGTGCCAGTAGTTATACGGGAGGGTTCGATGAGCAGTTCTTC
J: TRBJ1-3; D: TRBD1; size: -; V: TRBV27; CDR3: CASSPLDRDSGNTIYF; DNA: TGTGCCAGCAGTCCACTGGACAGGGACTCTGGAAACACCATATATTTT
J: TRBJ2-2; D: -; size: few; V: TRBV6-6; CDR3: CASRQQLGGKGELFF; DNA: TGTGCCAGCAGGCAACAACTTGGGGGGAAAGGGGAGCTGTTTTTT
J: TRBJ1-1; D: -; size: once; V: TRBV19; CDR3: CASSMGGRVTEAFF; DNA: TGTGCCAGTAGTATGGGGGGTAGGGTTACTGAAGCTTTCTTT
J: TRBJ1-4; D: TRBD1; size: once; V: TRBV6-1; CDR3: CASSRGQGSEKLFF; DNA: TGTGCCAGCAGTAGAGGACAGGGGAGTGAAAAACTGTTTTTT
J: TRBJ2-7; D: -; size: -; V: TRBV5-4; CDR3: CASRPLADYSAEQYF; DNA: TGTGCCAGCAGACCCCTTGCGGACTACTCTGCCGAGCAGTACTTC
J: TRBJ1-1; D: -; size: -; V: TRBV28; CDR3: CASKVVGVEAFF; DNA: TGTGCCAGCAAAGTAGTAGGGGTCGAAGCTTTCTTT
J: TRBJ2-3; D: TRBD2; size: once; V: TRBV9; CDR3: CASSVGTSLTDTQYF; DNA: TGTGCCAGCAGCGTTGGGACTAGCCTCACAGATACGCAGTATTTT
J: TRBJ1-2; D: -; size: -; V: TRBV19; CDR3: CASSISGGDGYTF; DNA: TGTGCCAGTAGTATCTCGGGGGGTGATGGCTACACCTTC
J: TRBJ1-6; D: TRBD1; size: -; V: TRBV7-3; CDR3: CASSLRGTGNSPLHF; DNA: TGTGCCAGCAGCTTAAGGGGGACAGGGAATTCACCCCTCCACTTT
J: TRBJ1-2; D: -; size: few; V: TRBV7-2; CDR3: CASSDARGYTF; DNA: TGTGCCAGCAGCGATGCGCGGGGCTACACCTTC
J: TRBJ1-5; D: -; size: -; V: TRBV28; CDR3: CASSFRFAWPNNQPQHF; DNA: TGTGCCAGCAGTTTCAGGTTTGCCTGGCCAAACAATCAGCCCCAGCATTTT
J: TRBJ1-4; D: -; size: -; V: TRBV15; CDR3: CATSRSADWATNEKLFF; DNA: TGTGCCACCAGCAGATCCGCGGACTGGGCAACTAATGAAAAACTGTTTTTT
J: TRBJ2-5; D: TRBD2; size: -; V: TRBV14; CDR3: CASSELAGGQETQYF; DNA: TGTGCCAGCAGTGAACTAGCGGGGGGGCAAGAGACCCAGTACTTC
J: TRBJ2-6; D: -; size: -; V: TRBV9; CDR3: CASSPEKAQALRANVLTF; DNA: TGTGCCAGCAGCCCAGAGAAGGCCCAGGCTCTGAGGGCCAACGTCCTGACTTTC
J: TRBJ1-1; D: TRBD1; size: -; V: TRBV28; CDR3: CASSRTGTGVQLTEAFF; DNA: TGTGCCAGCAGTCGTACCGGGACAGGGGTGCAACTGACTGAAGCTTTCTTT
J: TRBJ2-3; D: TRBD1; size: -; V: TRBV5-6; CDR3: CASTQDRGQTDTQYF; DNA: TGTGCCAGCACACAAGACAGGGGGCAAACAGATACGCAGTATTTT
J: TRBJ2-2; D: -; size: few; V: TRBV28; CDR3: CASRSNRVNTGELFF; DNA: TGTGCCAGCAGGTCAAACAGGGTGAACACCGGGGAGCTGTTTTTT
J: TRBJ2-2; D: -; size: -; V: TRBV7-6; CDR3: CASTIATGPITGELFF; DNA: TGTGCCAGCACCATAGCCACAGGACCGATTACCGGGGAGCTGTTTTTT
J: TRBJ2-7; D: TRBD1; size: -; V: TRBV7-9; CDR3: CASVPRQGAYEQYF; DNA: TGTGCCAGCGTACCGCGACAGGGGGCCTACGAGCAGTACTTC